The subject of this entry is one TCR beta chain. Its antigen is currently unknown. The data were taken from a study of OX40 agonist ivuxolimab in advanced cancers. Study-level information: Patients were given ivuxolimab, an antibody that agonizes OX40 (CD134). Participants, roughly 80% male, averaged about 59 years of age, ranging from roughly 20 to 85.

General study points: At doses 0.1 to 3.0 mg/kg, CD4+ and CD8+ clones expanded.

The table came from immunoSEQ multiplex PCR; TCRdb's copy has only in-frame clones and leaves some out. The sample records tens of thousands of clones, roughly 90% being singletons. The sample here was CD4+ or CD8+ T cells sorted from blood, taken in a trial of the OX40 agonist ivuxolimab. This TCR derives from an adult with an advanced solid tumor such as melanoma, head and neck, liver or kidney cancer.

CDR3 DNA sequence: TGTGCCAGCAGCCCCCGGTGGGGCGAGCAGTACTTC. It codes for CASSPRWGEQYF. This sequence joins TRBV11-1 and TRBJ2-7; D unclear. V shed 5 bases and J shed 6 bases, with 11 bases lying between them. The CDR3 is 12 residues long. CDR1 is SGHAT, CDR2 FQDESV, per germline (reference sequence).